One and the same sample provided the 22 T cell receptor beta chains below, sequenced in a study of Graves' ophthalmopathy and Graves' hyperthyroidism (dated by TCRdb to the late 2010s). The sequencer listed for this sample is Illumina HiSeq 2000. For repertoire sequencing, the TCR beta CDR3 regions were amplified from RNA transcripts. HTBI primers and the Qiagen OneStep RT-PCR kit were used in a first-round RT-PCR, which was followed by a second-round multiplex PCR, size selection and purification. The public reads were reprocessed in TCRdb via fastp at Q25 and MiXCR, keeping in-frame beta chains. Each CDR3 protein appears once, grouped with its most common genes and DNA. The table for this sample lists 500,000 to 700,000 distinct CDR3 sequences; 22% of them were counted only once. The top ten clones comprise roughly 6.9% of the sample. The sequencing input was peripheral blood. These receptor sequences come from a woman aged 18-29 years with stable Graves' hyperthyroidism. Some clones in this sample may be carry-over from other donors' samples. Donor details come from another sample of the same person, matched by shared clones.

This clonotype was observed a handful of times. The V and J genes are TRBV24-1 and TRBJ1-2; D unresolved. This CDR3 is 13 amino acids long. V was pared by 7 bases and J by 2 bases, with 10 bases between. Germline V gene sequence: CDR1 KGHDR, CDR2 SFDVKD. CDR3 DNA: TGTGCCACCAGCTTATTAGGGAACTATGGCTACACCTTC. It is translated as CATSLLGNYGYTF.

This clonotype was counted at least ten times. The CDR3 coding sequence is TGTGCCAGCAGTCCGAGGGGGGGACAGTCCTACGAGCAGTACTTC. Amino acids: CASSPRGGQSYEQYF. This sequence joins TRBV6-1 and TRBJ2-7; D possibly uses TRBD1 or TRBD2 (7 bases each). V was cut by 5 bases and J by 1 base, with 15 bases left in between. The CDR3 extends over 15 amino acids. In germline, CDR1 is MNHNS, CDR2 SASEGT.

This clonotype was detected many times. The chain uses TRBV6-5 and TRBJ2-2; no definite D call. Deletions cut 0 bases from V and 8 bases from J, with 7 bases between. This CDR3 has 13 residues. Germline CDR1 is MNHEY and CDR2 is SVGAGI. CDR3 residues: CASSYSEAGELFF. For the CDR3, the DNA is TGTGCCAGCAGTTACTCGGAAGCTGGGGAGCTGTTTTTT.

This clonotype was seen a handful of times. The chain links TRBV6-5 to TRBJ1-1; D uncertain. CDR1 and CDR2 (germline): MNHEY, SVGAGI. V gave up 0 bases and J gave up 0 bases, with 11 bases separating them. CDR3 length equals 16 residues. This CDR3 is CASSYSVREMNTEAFF. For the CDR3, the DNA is TGTGCCAGCAGTTACTCGGTAAGGGAAATGAACACTGAAGCTTTCTTT.

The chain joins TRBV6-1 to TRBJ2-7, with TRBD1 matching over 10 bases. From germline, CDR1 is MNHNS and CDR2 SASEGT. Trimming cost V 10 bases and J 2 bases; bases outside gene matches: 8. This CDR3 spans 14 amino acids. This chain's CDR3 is CATLGTGEAYEQYF. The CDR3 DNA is TGTGCCACCCTAGGGACAGGGGAAGCCTACGAGCAGTACTTC.

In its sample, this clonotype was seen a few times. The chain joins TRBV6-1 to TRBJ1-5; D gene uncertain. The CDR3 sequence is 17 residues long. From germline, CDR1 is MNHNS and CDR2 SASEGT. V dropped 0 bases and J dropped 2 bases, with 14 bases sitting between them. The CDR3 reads CASSEALNRGGNQPQHF. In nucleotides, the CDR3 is TGTGCCAGCAGTGAAGCGCTTAACCGCGGCGGCAATCAGCCCCAGCATTTT.

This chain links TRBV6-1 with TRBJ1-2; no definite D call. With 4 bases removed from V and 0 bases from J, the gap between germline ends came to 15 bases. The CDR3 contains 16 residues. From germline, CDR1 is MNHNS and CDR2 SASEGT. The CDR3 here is CASSAVAAPANYGYTF. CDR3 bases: TGTGCCAGCAGTGCAGTGGCCGCGCCCGCTAACTATGGCTACACCTTC.

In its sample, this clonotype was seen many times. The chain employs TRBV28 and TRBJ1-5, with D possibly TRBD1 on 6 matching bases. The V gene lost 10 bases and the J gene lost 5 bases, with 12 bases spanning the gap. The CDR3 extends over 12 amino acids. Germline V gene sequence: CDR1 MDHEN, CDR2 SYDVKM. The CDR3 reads CATTGLDQPQHF. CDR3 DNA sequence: TGTGCCACCACAGGGCTCGATCAGCCCCAGCATTTT.

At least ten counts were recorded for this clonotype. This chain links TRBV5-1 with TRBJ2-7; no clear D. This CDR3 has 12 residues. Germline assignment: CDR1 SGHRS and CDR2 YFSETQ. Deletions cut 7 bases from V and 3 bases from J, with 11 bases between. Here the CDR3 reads CASRKADYEQYF. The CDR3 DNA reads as TGCGCCAGCCGGAAGGCAGACTACGAGCAGTACTTC. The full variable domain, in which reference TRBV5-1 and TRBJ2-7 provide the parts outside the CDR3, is KAGVTQTPRYLIKTRGQQVTLSCSPISGHRSVSWYQQTPGQGLQFLFEYFSETQRNKGNFPGRFSGRQFSNSRSEMNVSTLELGDSALYLCASRKADYEQYFGPGTRLTVT.

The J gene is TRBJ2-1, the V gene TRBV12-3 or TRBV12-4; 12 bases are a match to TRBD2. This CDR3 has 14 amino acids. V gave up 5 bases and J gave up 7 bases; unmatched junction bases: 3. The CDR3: CASSKLAGGNEQFF. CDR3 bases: TGTGCCAGCAGTAAACTAGCGGGGGGTAATGAGCAGTTCTTC.

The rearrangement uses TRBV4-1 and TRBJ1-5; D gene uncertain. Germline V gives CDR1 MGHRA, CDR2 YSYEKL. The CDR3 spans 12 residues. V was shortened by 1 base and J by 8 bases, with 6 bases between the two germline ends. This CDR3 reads CASSQVGEPQHF. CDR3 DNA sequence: TGCGCCAGCAGCCAAGTTGGTGAGCCCCAGCATTTT.

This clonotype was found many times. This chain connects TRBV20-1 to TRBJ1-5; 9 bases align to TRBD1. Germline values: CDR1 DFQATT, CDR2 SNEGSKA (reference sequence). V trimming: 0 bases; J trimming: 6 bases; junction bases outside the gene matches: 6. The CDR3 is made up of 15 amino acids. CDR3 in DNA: TGCAGTGCTAGAGAAACAGGGGGCAGGGGTCAGCCCCAGCATTTT. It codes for CSARETGGRGQPQHF.

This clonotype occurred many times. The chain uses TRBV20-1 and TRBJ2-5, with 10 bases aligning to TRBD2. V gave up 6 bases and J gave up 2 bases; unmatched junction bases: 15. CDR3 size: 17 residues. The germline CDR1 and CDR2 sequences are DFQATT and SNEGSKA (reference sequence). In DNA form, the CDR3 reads TGCAGTGCCTCGGGGGTAACTAGCGGGACCACTCAAGAGACCCAGTACTTC. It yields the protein CSASGVTSGTTQETQYF.

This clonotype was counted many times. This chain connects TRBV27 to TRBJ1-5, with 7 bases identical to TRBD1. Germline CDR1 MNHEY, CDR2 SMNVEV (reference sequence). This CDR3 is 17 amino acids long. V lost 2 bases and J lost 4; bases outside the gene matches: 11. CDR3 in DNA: TGTGCCAGCAGTTTAGATGGAAGACAGGGACCAAATCAGCCCCAGCATTTT. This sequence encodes CASSLDGRQGPNQPQHF.

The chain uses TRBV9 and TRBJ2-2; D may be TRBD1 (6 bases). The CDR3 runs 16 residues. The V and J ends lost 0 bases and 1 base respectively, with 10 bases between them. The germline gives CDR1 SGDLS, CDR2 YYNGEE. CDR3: CASSVGTAKNTGELFF. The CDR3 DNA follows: TGTGCCAGCAGCGTAGGGACAGCGAAGAACACCGGGGAGCTGTTTTTT. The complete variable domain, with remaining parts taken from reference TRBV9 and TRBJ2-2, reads DSGVTQTPKHLITATGQRVTLRCSPRSGDLSVYWYQQSLDQGLQFLIQYYNGEERAKGNILERFSAQQFPDLHSELNLSSLELGDSALYFCASSVGTAKNTGELFFGEGSRLTVL.

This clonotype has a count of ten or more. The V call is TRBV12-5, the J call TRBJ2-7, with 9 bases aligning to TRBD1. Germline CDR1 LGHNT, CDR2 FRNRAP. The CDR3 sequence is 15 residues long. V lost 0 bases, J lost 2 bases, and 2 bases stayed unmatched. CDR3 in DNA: TGTGCTAGTGGTTTGGTAACAGGGGGCACCTACGAGCAGTACTTC. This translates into CASGLVTGGTYEQYF.

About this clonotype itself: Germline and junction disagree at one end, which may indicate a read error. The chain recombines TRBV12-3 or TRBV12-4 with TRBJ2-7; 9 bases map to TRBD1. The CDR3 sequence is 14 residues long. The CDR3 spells CASSPLDRGYEPYF. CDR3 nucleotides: TGTGCCAGCAGTCCTCTGGACAGGGGCTACGAGCCGTACTTC.

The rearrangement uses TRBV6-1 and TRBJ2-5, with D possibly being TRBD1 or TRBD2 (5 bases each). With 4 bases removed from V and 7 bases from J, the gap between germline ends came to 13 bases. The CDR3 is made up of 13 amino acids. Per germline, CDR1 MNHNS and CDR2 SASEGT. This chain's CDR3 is CASSVWDRGTQYF. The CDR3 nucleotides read TGTGCCAGCAGTGTCTGGGACCGGGGGACCCAGTACTTC.

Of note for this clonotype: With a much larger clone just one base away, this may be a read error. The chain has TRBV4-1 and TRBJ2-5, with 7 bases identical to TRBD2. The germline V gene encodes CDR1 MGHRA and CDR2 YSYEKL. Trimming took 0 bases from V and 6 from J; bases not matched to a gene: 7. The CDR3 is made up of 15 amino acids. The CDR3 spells CASSQDPSGTKTQYF. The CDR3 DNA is TGCGCCAGCAGCCAAGACCCCTCCGGGACTAAGACCCAGTACTTC.

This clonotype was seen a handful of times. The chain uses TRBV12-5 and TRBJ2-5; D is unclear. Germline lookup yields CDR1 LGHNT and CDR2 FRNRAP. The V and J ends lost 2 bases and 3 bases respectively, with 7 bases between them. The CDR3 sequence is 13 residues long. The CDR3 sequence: CASGLLPKETQYF. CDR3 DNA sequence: TGTGCTAGTGGTTTGCTGCCAAAAGAGACCCAGTACTTC.

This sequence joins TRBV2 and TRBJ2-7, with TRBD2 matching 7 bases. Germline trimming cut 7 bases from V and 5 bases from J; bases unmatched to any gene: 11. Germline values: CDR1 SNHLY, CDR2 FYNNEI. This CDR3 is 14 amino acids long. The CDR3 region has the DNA TGTGCCAGCACCGCGGGGAGGGTCTACGACGAGCAGTACTTC. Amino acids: CASTAGRVYDEQYF.

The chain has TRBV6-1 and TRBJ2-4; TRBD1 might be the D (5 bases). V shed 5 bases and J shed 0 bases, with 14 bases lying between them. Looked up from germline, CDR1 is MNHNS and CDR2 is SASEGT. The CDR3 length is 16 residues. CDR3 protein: CASSPWTRLAKNIQYF. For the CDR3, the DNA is TGTGCCAGCAGTCCATGGACACGTCTAGCCAAAAACATTCAGTACTTC.